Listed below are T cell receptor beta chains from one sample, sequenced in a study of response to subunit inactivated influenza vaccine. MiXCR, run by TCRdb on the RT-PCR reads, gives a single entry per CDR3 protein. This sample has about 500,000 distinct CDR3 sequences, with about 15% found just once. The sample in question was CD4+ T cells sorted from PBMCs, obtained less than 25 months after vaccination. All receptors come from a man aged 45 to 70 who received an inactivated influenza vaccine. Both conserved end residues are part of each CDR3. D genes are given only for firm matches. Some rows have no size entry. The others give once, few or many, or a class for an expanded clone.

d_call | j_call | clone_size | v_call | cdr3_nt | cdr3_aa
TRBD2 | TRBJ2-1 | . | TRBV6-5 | TGTGCCAGCAGTTACCTCGGGACTAGAGGTGAGCAGTTCTTC | CASSYLGTRGEQFF
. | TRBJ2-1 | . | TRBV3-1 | TGTGCCAGCAGCTCCGGACCTGAGCAGTTCTTC | CASSSGPEQFF
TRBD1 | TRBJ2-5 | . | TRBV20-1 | TGCAGTGCTAGATCATCAGGGACAGGGCTCGGGACCCAGTACTTC | CSARSSGTGLGTQYF
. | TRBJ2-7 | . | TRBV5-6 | TGTGCCAGCAGCTTGGGACTATCCAACAACGAGCAGTACTTC | CASSLGLSNNEQYF
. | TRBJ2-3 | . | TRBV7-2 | TGTGCCAGCAGCCGAGAGGGGAGGAGCACAGATACGCAGTATTTT | CASSREGRSTDTQYF
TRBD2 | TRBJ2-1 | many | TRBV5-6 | TGTGCCAGCAGCATGACTAGCGGGAAAACTGCCAATGAGCAGTTCTTC | CASSMTSGKTANEQFF
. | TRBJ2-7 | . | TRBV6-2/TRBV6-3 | TGTGCCAGCAGTTACTCAGGGGACGAGCAGTACTTC | CASSYSGDEQYF
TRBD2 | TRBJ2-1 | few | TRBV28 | TGTGCCACCTCCCCAGCGGGAGGGCCGTCGTTCGAGCAGTTCTTC | CATSPAGGPSFEQFF
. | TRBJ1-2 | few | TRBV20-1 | TGCAGTGCGCTGACCCCTAACTATGGCTACACCTTC | CSALTPNYGYTF
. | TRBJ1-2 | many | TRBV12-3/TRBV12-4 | TGTGCCAGCGGGAAGGGACTTCCGATCTATGGCTACACCTTC | CASGKGLPIYGYTF
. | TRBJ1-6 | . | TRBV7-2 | TGTGCCAGCAGCTTATTTGGCAGGGTTGATTCACCCCTCCACTTT | CASSLFGRVDSPLHF
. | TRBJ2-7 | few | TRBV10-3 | TGTGCCACCAGCATGGGGGCTAACGAGCAGTACTTC | CATSMGANEQYF
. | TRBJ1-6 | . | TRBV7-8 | TGTGCCAGCAGCTTAGGCGGGAAAACTTATAATTCACCCCTCCACTTT | CASSLGGKTYNSPLHF
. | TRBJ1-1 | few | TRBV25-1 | TGTGCCAGCAGGGCCCCGCAGTACACTGAAGCTTTCTTT | CASRAPQYTEAFF
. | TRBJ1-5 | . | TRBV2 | TGTGCCAGCACCCTACCTAGCAATCAGCCCCAGCATTTT | CASTLPSNQPQHF
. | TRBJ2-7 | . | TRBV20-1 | TGCAGTGCTAGTGCACAGACCCCCTACGAGCAGTACTTC | CSASAQTPYEQYF
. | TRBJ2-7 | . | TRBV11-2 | TGTGCCAGCACCTTAAGCCCACGGGGGCGTAGGACCTACGAGCAGTACTTC | CASTLSPRGRRTYEQYF